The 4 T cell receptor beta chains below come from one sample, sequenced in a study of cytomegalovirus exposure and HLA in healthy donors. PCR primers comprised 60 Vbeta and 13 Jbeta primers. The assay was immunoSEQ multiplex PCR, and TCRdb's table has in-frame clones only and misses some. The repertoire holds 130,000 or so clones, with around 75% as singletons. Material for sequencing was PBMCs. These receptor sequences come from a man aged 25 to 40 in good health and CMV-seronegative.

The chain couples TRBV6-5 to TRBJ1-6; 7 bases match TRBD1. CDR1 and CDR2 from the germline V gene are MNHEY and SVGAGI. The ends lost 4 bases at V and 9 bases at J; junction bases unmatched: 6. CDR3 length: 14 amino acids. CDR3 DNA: TGTGCCAGCAGTTCGGGACAGAGCCCTTCACCCCTCCACTTT. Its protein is CASSSGQSPSPLHF.

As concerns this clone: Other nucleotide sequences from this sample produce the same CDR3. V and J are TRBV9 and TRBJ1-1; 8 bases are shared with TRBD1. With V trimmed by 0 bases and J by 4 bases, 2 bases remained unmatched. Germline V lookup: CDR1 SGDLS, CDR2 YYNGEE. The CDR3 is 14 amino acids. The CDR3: CASSVGTGGTEAFF. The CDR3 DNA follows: TGTGCCAGCAGCGTAGGAACAGGGGGCACTGAAGCTTTCTTT.

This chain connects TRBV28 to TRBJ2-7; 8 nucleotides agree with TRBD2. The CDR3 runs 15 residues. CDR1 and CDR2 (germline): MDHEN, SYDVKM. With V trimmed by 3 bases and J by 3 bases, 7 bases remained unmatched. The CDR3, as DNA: TGTGCCAGCAGTTTTACGACTAGCGCCAACTACGAGCAGTACTTC. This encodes CASSFTTSANYEQYF.

The CDR3 sequence: CASTLGVSNSPLHF. CDR3 sequence (DNA): TGTGCCAGCACCCTCGGTGTTAGTAATTCACCCCTCCACTTT. The J gene is TRBJ1-6, the V gene TRBV6-1; unclear D gene. V lost 7 bases to trimming and J lost 6 bases, with 13 bases between them. Germline-derived CDR1 and CDR2 are MNHNS and SASEGT. The CDR3 runs 14 residues.